The 32 T cell receptor beta chains listed next were all sequenced from one sample in a study of cytomegalovirus exposure and HLA in healthy donors (dated by TCRdb to the late 2010s). Library construction relied on the immunoSEQ multiplex PCR assay. The multiplex PCR relied on a mix of 60 forward primers for TCR Vbeta segments and 13 reverse primers for TCR Jbeta segments. TCRdb provides this immuneACCESS table in a form limited to in-frame rearrangements. Some clones are lacking; in checked studies, under half of them reflect an unresolved V gene, and why the rest are absent is not known. The sample includes 100,000 to 150,000 clones, with 77% observed a single time. The ten largest clonotypes hold approximately 4.5% of the sample. Input material: PBMCs. The receptors originated from a male donor in good health and CMV-seropositive.

This clone was seen a few times. V gene TRBV5-1 combines with J gene TRBJ2-2; 9 bases fit TRBD1. Germline CDR1 reads SGHRS; CDR2 reads YFSETQ. CDR3 length: 16 amino acids. Trimming took 4 bases from V and 8 from J; bases not matched to a gene: 12. The CDR3 nucleotides are TGCGCCAGCAGCCCATGGACAGGGGTATCGACGGGGGAGCTGTTTTTT. Encoded protein: CASSPWTGVSTGELFF.

The rearrangement joins TRBV18 to TRBJ2-1, with D maybe TRBD1 (6 bases). The V gene's germline CDR1 is KGHSH and CDR2 LQKENI. The CDR3 sequence is 16 residues long. V was cut by 0 bases and J by 4 bases, with 13 bases left in between. The CDR3 region has the DNA TGTGCCAGCTCACCACCTTCCAGGGGAGAGTACAATGAGCAGTTCTTC. Amino acids: CASSPPSRGEYNEQFF. The complete variable domain, with remaining parts taken from reference TRBV18 and TRBJ2-1, reads NAGVMQNPRHLVRRRGQEARLRCSPMKGHSHVYWYRQLPEEGLKFMVYLQKENIIDESGMPKERFSAEFPKEGPSILRIQQVVRGDSAAYFCASSPPSRGEYNEQFFGPGTRLTVL.

The V and J genes are TRBV5-1 and TRBJ2-3; 8 bases line up with TRBD2. The CDR3 has 14 residues. CDR1 and CDR2 from the germline V gene are SGHRS and YFSETQ. With V trimmed by 1 base and J by 4 bases, 2 bases remained unmatched. CDR3 bases: TGCGCCAGCAGCTTGTTCGGGAGGGCAGATACGCAGTATTTT. The encoded protein is CASSLFGRADTQYF.

This chain connects TRBV5-4 to TRBJ2-7; no reliable D call. Trimming removed 3 bases at V and 2 bases at J, with 6 bases between. The CDR3 runs 12 residues. CDR1 SGHNT and CDR2 YYREEE come from the germline V gene (reference sequence). CDR3 protein: CASSSNTYEQYF. In DNA form, the CDR3 reads TGTGCCAGCAGCTCGAACACCTACGAGCAGTACTTC.

V usage is TRBV4-2 and J usage is TRBJ2-3; 10 bases agree with TRBD2. Trimming took 0 bases from V and 4 from J; bases not matched to a gene: 13. Per germline, CDR1 LGHNA and CDR2 YNFKEQ. The CDR3 sequence is 19 residues long. Here the CDR3 reads CASSQETSSGSVVPDTQYF. The CDR3 DNA sequence: TGTGCCAGCAGCCAAGAAACTTCTAGCGGGAGTGTTGTGCCAGATACGCAGTATTTT.

The gene calls are TRBV13 and TRBJ1-2; 8 bases line up with TRBD1. Looked up from germline, CDR1 is PRHDT and CDR2 is FYEKMQ (reference sequence). With 5 bases clipped from V and 7 bases from J, the junction kept 9 bases outside the gene matches. CDR3 size: 14 residues. CDR3 loop: CASSRGQGYSGYTF. Here the CDR3 DNA reads TGTGCCAGCAGCCGCGGACAGGGTTACAGTGGCTACACCTTC. Drawing the rest from reference TRBV13 and TRBJ1-2, the complete variable domain is AAGVIQSPRHLIKEKRETATLKCYPIPRHDTVYWYQQGPGQDPQFLISFYEKMQSDKGSIPDRFSAQQFSDYHSELNMSSLELGDSALYFCASSRGQGYSGYTFGSGTRLTVV.

The CDR3: CASSGGTRQETQYF. For the CDR3, the DNA is TGTGCCAGCAGCGGAGGGACTAGGCAAGAGACCCAGTACTTC. The chain employs TRBV13 and TRBJ2-5; 8 bases map to TRBD2. V trimming: 5 bases; J trimming: 2 bases; junction bases outside the gene matches: 4. This CDR3 has 14 amino acids. CDR1 is PRHDT and CDR2 is FYEKMQ in the germline V gene (reference sequence).

The V call is TRBV5-8, the J call TRBJ2-5; D not certain. V shed 4 bases and J shed 2 bases, with 12 bases lying between them. The CDR3 length is 14 residues. The germline V gene has CDR1 SGHTS and CDR2 YDEGEE. CDR3 nucleotide sequence: TGTGCCAGCAGCATCCCCCTAAGTCAAGAGACCCAGTACTTC. Protein: CASSIPLSQETQYF.

The CDR3 loop reads CASSLLAGVNEQFF. The CDR3 bases are TGCGCCAGCAGCCTACTAGCGGGAGTCAATGAGCAGTTCTTC. The J gene is TRBJ2-1, the V gene TRBV5-1; 11 bases line up with TRBD2. The CDR3 sequence is 14 residues long. After removal of 4 bases from V and 6 bases from J, the junction contained 3 bases not matched to a gene. Germline V gives CDR1 SGHRS, CDR2 YFSETQ.

Concerning this clone itself: Mismatch with germline at one junction end may stem from a read error. The chain has TRBV7-9 and TRBJ1-2; 12 bases fit TRBD1. CDR3 length: 13 residues. CDR1 and CDR2 from the germline V gene are SEHNR and FQNEAQ (reference sequence). The CDR3, as DNA: TGTTCCAGCGGGACAGGGGGCGGAGGAGGCTACACCTTC. This translates into CSSGTGGGGGYTF.

The V gene is TRBV5-1, the J gene TRBJ1-3; maybe TRBD1 (5 bases). Germline V gene sequence: CDR1 SGHRS, CDR2 YFSETQ. This CDR3 comprises 14 residues. Trimming stripped 4 bases from V and 3 bases from J, with 11 bases between. CDR3: CASSLGLHGNTIYF. The CDR3 coding sequence is TGCGCCAGCAGCCTGGGACTGCATGGAAACACCATATATTTT.

The V and J genes are TRBV5-6 and TRBJ2-1; D is perhaps TRBD2 (5 bases). From germline, CDR1 is SGHDT and CDR2 YYEEEE. The CDR3 is 13 residues long. The V gene lost 4 bases and the J gene lost 10 bases, with 15 bases spanning the gap. The CDR3 sequence is CASSGGLAREQFF. In nucleotides, the CDR3 is TGTGCCAGCAGCGGCGGGCTAGCTCGCGAGCAGTTCTTC.

The V gene is TRBV5-4, the J gene TRBJ2-3; maybe TRBD2 (7 bases). This CDR3 has 16 residues. Trimming stripped 0 bases from V and 1 base from J, with 12 bases between. In germline, CDR1 is SGHNT, CDR2 YYREEE (reference sequence). The CDR3 nucleotides read TGTGCCAGCAGCTTGGCCGCGGGGGCCCGCACAGATACGCAGTATTTT. Protein product: CASSLAAGARTDTQYF.

V usage is TRBV7-3 and J usage is TRBJ2-2; TRBD2 is a possible D gene (7 bases). V lost 4 bases and J lost 6, with 15 bases in between. CDR3 length: 15 amino acids. Germline loops: CDR1 SGHTA, CDR2 FQGTGA. CDR3 in amino acids: CASSSPRGGAGELFF. DNA of the CDR3: TGTGCCAGCAGCTCTCCCAGGGGAGGGGCCGGGGAGCTGTTTTTT.

V is TRBV28 and J is TRBJ2-7; a weak D match, TRBD2 (5 bases). This CDR3 has 13 amino acids. Per germline, CDR1 MDHEN and CDR2 SYDVKM. Deletions cut 6 bases from V and 1 base from J, with 10 bases between. CDR3 sequence reads: CASSPGISYEQYF. For the CDR3, the DNA is TGTGCCAGCAGCCCCGGGATTTCCTACGAGCAGTACTTC.

The chain is built from TRBV5-6 and TRBJ2-4; 10 positions agree with TRBD1. The CDR3 has 14 residues. The ends lost 4 bases at V and 8 bases at J; junction bases unmatched: 6. Germline assignment: CDR1 SGHDT and CDR2 YYEEEE. CDR3 in DNA: TGTGCCAGCAGCACGGGACAGGGGCGAGACATTCAGTACTTC. Its translation is CASSTGQGRDIQYF.

The chain couples TRBV28 to TRBJ1-6; D perhaps matches TRBD1 (6 bases). The CDR3 has 14 amino acids. V was clipped by 5 bases and J by 8 bases, with 13 bases between them. Germline-derived CDR1 and CDR2 are MDHEN and SYDVKM. The CDR3 here is CASSPSGAYSPLHF. In DNA form, the CDR3 reads TGTGCCAGCAGTCCCTCAGGGGCTTATTCACCCCTCCACTTT.

This rearrangement joins TRBV11-1 to TRBJ1-2; D gene ambiguous. CDR1 and CDR2 (germline): SGHAT, FQDESV (reference sequence). Deletions cut 2 bases from V and 2 bases from J, with 9 bases between. The CDR3 runs to 14 residues. The DNA for the CDR3 is TGTGCCAGCAGCTTATCCACAGCAAACTATGGCTACACCTTC. This encodes CASSLSTANYGYTF.

This sequence joins TRBV12-1 and TRBJ2-3; the DNA was not used to check the table's D call, TRBD1. TRBV12-1 is annotated as a pseudogene. The CDR3 runs to 16 residues. The CDR3: CASSPRPRGSTDTQYF. The CDR3 DNA reads as TGTGCCAGCAGCCCACGCCCCAGGGGCTCAACAGATACGCAGTATTTT.

V gene TRBV18 combines with J gene TRBJ1-2; 7 bases map to TRBD1. Looked up from germline, CDR1 is KGHSH and CDR2 is LQKENI. Unmatched junction bases numbered 8, after V lost 6 bases and J lost 1 base. This CDR3 spans 15 amino acids. The CDR3 coding sequence is TGTGCCAGCTCGGACGCAGGGGGTGTTAACTATGGCTACACCTTC. This sequence encodes CASSDAGGVNYGYTF.

The chain joins TRBV7-7 to TRBJ1-6, with 7 bases that match TRBD1. J was trimmed by 9 bases and V by 5 bases; bases with no gene match: 7. The CDR3 spans 14 residues. The V gene's germline CDR1 is SSHAT and CDR2 FNYEAQ (reference sequence). This CDR3 is CASSAHPGGSPLHF. The CDR3 bases are TGTGCCAGCAGCGCGCACCCAGGGGGTTCACCCCTCCACTTT. The full variable domain, in which reference TRBV7-7 and TRBJ1-6 provide the parts outside the CDR3, is GAGVSQSPRYKVTKRGQDVTLRCDPISSHATLYWYQQALGQGPEFLTYFNYEAQPDKSGLPSDRFSAERPEGSISTLTIQRTEQRDSAMYRCASSAHPGGSPLHFGNGTRLTVT.

Notes on this clone: Additional DNA sequences in this sample encode the identical CDR3. This rearrangement joins TRBV28 to TRBJ2-2, with D unclear. The CDR3 covers 12 residues. V gave up 5 bases and J gave up 1 base, with 2 bases separating them. Germline assignment: CDR1 MDHEN and CDR2 SYDVKM. The CDR3 DNA follows: TGTGCCAGCAGTCTGAACACCGGGGAGCTGTTTTTT. It encodes CASSLNTGELFF.

To note about this clone: At one of its ends the junction is not consistent with the germline gene, which may arise from a read error. Other DNA sequences in this sample translate to the same CDR3. This rearrangement joins TRBV2 to TRBJ2-5; TRBD1 matches at 9 bases. CDR3 size: 14 residues. Per germline, CDR1 SNHLY and CDR2 FYNNEI. CDR3 sequence (DNA): TGCGCCAGCAGTGAACAGGGGGCGGGTGAGACCCAGTACTTC. Its protein product is CASSEQGAGETQYF.

This chain links TRBV5-1 with TRBJ1-2; 10 bases are shared with TRBD1. With 3 bases clipped from V and 6 bases from J, the junction kept 8 bases outside the gene matches. The CDR3 consists of 15 residues. Germline CDR1 and CDR2: SGHRS and YFSETQ. CDR3 DNA: TGCGCCAGCAGCTGGGGGGACAGGGGAGTAGATGGCTACACCTTC. Amino acid sequence: CASSWGDRGVDGYTF.

This clone has a handful of counts. V is TRBV19 and J is TRBJ2-1, with 7 nucleotides matching TRBD1. The CDR3 has 16 residues. V gave up 3 bases and J gave up 5 bases; unmatched junction bases: 10. The germline gives CDR1 LNHDA, CDR2 SQIVND (reference sequence). This CDR3 reads CASSIYRQGVNNEQFF. As DNA, the CDR3 is TGTGCCAGTAGTATTTATAGACAGGGAGTCAACAATGAGCAGTTCTTC. Complete variable domain (other parts from reference TRBV19 and TRBJ2-1): DGGITQSPKYLFRKEGQNVTLSCEQNLNHDAMYWYRQDPGQGLRLIYYSQIVNDFQKGDIAEGYSVSREKKESFPLTVTSAQKNPTAFYLCASSIYRQGVNNEQFFGPGTRLTVL.

There are a few counts of this clone. The rearrangement links TRBV9 to TRBJ1-1, with 9 bases lining up with TRBD1. V shed 3 bases, J shed 7 bases, and the junction held 10 bases outside the gene matches. The germline CDR1 and CDR2 sequences are SGDLS and YYNGEE. The CDR3 has 15 residues. The CDR3 nucleotides are TGTGCCAGCAGCGCGTCCGGGACAGGGTATAATGAAGCTTTCTTT. It yields the protein CASSASGTGYNEAFF. The full variable domain, in which reference TRBV9 and TRBJ1-1 provide the parts outside the CDR3, is DSGVTQTPKHLITATGQRVTLRCSPRSGDLSVYWYQQSLDQGLQFLIQYYNGEERAKGNILERFSAQQFPDLHSELNLSSLELGDSALYFCASSASGTGYNEAFFGQGTRLTVV.

The V gene is TRBV28, the J gene TRBJ2-1; 7 bases map to TRBD2. V dropped 7 bases and J dropped 9; count of bases not matched to a gene: 15. This CDR3 region has 15 residues. Germline CDR1 MDHEN, CDR2 SYDVKM. The CDR3 loop reads CASNIAGSRYGEQFF. The CDR3 DNA reads TGTGCCAGCAACATAGCGGGTAGTCGTTACGGTGAGCAGTTCTTC.

The chain employs TRBV5-6 and TRBJ2-2; TRBD1 agrees at 8 bases. V dropped 4 bases and J dropped 5; count of bases not matched to a gene: 7. The germline V gene has CDR1 SGHDT and CDR2 YYEEEE. The CDR3 sequence is 15 residues long. The CDR3 reads CASSVRDRLTGELFF. The CDR3 bases are TGTGCCAGCAGCGTCCGGGACAGGCTAACCGGGGAGCTGTTTTTT.

The chain has TRBV14 and TRBJ2-3; 7 bases fit TRBD2. The J segment lost 2 bases and the V segment lost 3 bases, leaving 11 bases of the junction unmatched. The CDR3 length is 17 residues. The germline V gene encodes CDR1 SGHDN and CDR2 FVKESK. The chain's CDR3 is CASSHPLGGYSTDTQYF. The CDR3 DNA reads as TGTGCCAGCAGCCACCCCCTGGGAGGGTACTCCACAGATACGCAGTATTTT.

This chain links TRBV7-2 with TRBJ2-3; 8 positions match TRBD2. The germline gives CDR1 SGHTA, CDR2 FQGNSA. Trimming took 1 base from V and 13 from J; bases not matched to a gene: 7. This CDR3 has 13 residues. DNA for the CDR3: TGTGCCAGCAGCTTAGTGAGACTAGCGTTGGAGTATTTT. This translates into CASSLVRLALEYF.

The chain is built from TRBV6-1 and TRBJ2-3, with D unclear. V lost 5 bases and J lost 2, with 5 bases in between. The CDR3 has 12 residues. Germline CDR1 MNHNS, CDR2 SASEGT. The CDR3 bases are TGTGCCAGCAGTAGACTCACAGATACGCAGTATTTT. Protein product: CASSRLTDTQYF.

This clone was seen only once. This sequence joins TRBV13 and TRBJ2-3; maybe TRBD1 (6 bases). The CDR3 length is 13 residues. The V gene lost 5 bases and the J gene lost 5 bases, with 11 bases spanning the gap. CDR1 and CDR2 from the germline V gene are PRHDT and FYEKMQ (reference sequence). CDR3 in DNA: TGTGCCAGCAGCCCGCGGACAGAAGATACGCAGTATTTT. It is translated as CASSPRTEDTQYF.